These 7 T cell receptor beta chains were sequenced from one sample in a study of cytomegalovirus exposure and HLA in healthy donors. The protocol was immunoSEQ multiplex PCR, while the TCRdb copy is restricted to in-frame clones and leaves out a portion. The sample yields roughly 70,000 clones, roughly 96% seen once. The sample comprised PBMCs. These receptor sequences come from a man aged 18 to 30 in good health and CMV-seronegative.

The chain joins TRBV18 to TRBJ2-3; D is possibly TRBD2 (5 bases). The ends were cut back, 4 bases at V and 3 bases at J, with 5 bases in the middle. In germline, CDR1 is KGHSH, CDR2 LQKENI. The CDR3 contains 12 residues. CDR3: CASSRGTDTQYF. Written as DNA, the CDR3 is TGTGCCAGCTCACGAGGGACAGATACGCAGTATTTT.

The rearrangement joins TRBV10-2 to TRBJ2-3; maybe TRBD1 (6 bases). CDR1 is WSHSY, CDR2 SAAADI, per germline. The CDR3 length is 13 residues. V gave up 4 bases and J gave up 4 bases, with 9 bases separating them. CDR3 DNA: TGCGCCAGCAGTGCGCAGGGGCCAGATACGCAGTATTTT. The encoded protein is CASSAQGPDTQYF.

The J gene is TRBJ1-5, the V gene TRBV19; 10 bases are a match to TRBD1. Germline CDR1 and CDR2: LNHDA and SQIVND (reference sequence). The ends lost 7 bases at V and 0 bases at J; junction bases unmatched: 9. The CDR3 has 17 amino acids. CDR3 in amino acids: CASTETGGGGSNQPQHF. CDR3 DNA: TGTGCCAGTACCGAGACAGGGGGCGGGGGTAGCAATCAGCCCCAGCATTTT.

V is TRBV15 and J is TRBJ2-1; TRBD1 is a possible D gene (6 bases). The CDR3 spans 15 residues. In germline, CDR1 is LNHNV, CDR2 YYDKDF (reference sequence). Deletions cut 1 base from V and 6 bases from J, with 13 bases between. DNA of the CDR3: TGTGCCACCAGCAGAGGACAGGACGCCTCCAATGAGCAGTTCTTC. Its translation: CATSRGQDASNEQFF.

A single count supports this clone. This chain links TRBV10-3 with TRBJ1-6; maybe TRBD1 (6 bases). Trimming pared 3 bases from V and 6 bases from J, leaving 9 bases between. The CDR3 covers 14 residues. Germline CDR1 ENHRY, CDR2 SYGVKD. CDR3 nucleotide sequence: TGTGCCATCAGTGAAGTACAGGGTAATTCACCCCTCCACTTT. Translation: CAISEVQGNSPLHF.

The chain joins TRBV9 to TRBJ2-3; D is undetermined. The ends were cut back, 3 bases at V and 2 bases at J, with 7 bases in the middle. This CDR3 is built from 13 residues. The germline CDR1 and CDR2 sequences are SGDLS and YYNGEE. The CDR3 protein is CASSGTYTDTQYF. CDR3 sequence (DNA): TGTGCCAGCAGCGGAACCTACACAGATACGCAGTATTTT.

CDR3 coding DNA: TGTGCCAGCAGCCCAAGGGGGTCCGGGGAGCTGTTTTTT. Translation: CASSPRGSGELFF. The chain is built from TRBV9 and TRBJ2-2, with TRBD1 as a possible D gene (6 bases). Germline CDR1 reads SGDLS; CDR2 reads YYNGEE. The CDR3 is 13 residues long. With 4 bases removed from V and 6 bases from J, the gap between germline ends came to 10 bases.